One and the same sample provided the 23 T cell receptor beta chains below, sequenced in a study of blood T cell repertoires in COVID-19. Some clones are missing from TCRdb's copy, which holds only in-frame ones; the method was immunoSEQ multiplex PCR. The sample lists tens of thousands of clones, approximately 88% occurring once. The sample comprised peripheral blood. These receptors originate from a man aged 70 or older with acute or convalescent COVID-19.

This chain joins TRBV6-5 and TRBJ1-3; perhaps TRBD1 as D (5 bases). The CDR3 has 14 residues. The V end was cut by 8 bases, the J end by 0 bases, with 11 bases between. CDR1 and CDR2 from the germline V gene are MNHEY and SVGAGI. CDR3 region: CASWQGYSGNTIYF. Written as DNA, the CDR3 is TGTGCCAGCTGGCAGGGCTACTCTGGAAACACCATATATTTT.

V usage is TRBV27 and J usage is TRBJ2-7, with 8 bases that match TRBD2. Germline V gives CDR1 MNHEY, CDR2 SMNVEV (reference sequence). Trimming at V came to 4 bases and at J to 0 bases, leaving 8 bases not matched to a gene. The CDR3 covers 16 residues. The CDR3 nucleotides are TGTGCCAGCAGTTGGGGCGGGAGGCGAAGCTCCTACGAGCAGTACTTC. Protein: CASSWGGRRSSYEQYF.

The chain has TRBV2 and TRBJ2-7; TRBD1 might be the D (6 bases). This CDR3 spans 14 amino acids. Germline V gene sequence: CDR1 SNHLY, CDR2 FYNNEI. With 7 bases removed from V and 3 bases from J, the gap between germline ends came to 16 bases. CDR3 region: CASTLRDKSYEQYF. The CDR3 DNA reads TGTGCCAGCACACTCCGGGACAAGAGCTACGAGCAGTACTTC.

A remark on this clone: In the same sample, other DNA sequences code for this CDR3. The CDR3, as DNA: TGCGCCAGCAGCCTACAGGGGGCGGGCACTGAAGCTTTCTTT. Translating gives CASSLQGAGTEAFF. The chain employs TRBV5-1 and TRBJ1-1; 9 bases fit TRBD1. J lost 4 bases, V lost 4 bases, and 5 bases had no gene match. The germline V gene has CDR1 SGHRS and CDR2 YFSETQ. The CDR3 loop spans 14 amino acids.

V is TRBV4-3 and J is TRBJ2-6; D is unclear. Germline V gene sequence: CDR1 LGHNA, CDR2 YSLEER. CDR3 length equals 16 residues. Trimming removed 0 bases from V and 1 base from J, with 7 bases in between. CDR3 nucleotides: TGCGCCAGCAGCCAAGAAATCCAGTCTGGGGCCAACGTCCTGACTTTC. Translated, it gives CASSQEIQSGANVLTF.

The chain is built from TRBV7-2 and TRBJ2-3; 7 nucleotides agree with TRBD1. Germline V gene data show CDR1 as SGHTA and CDR2 as FQGNSA. V trimming: 3 bases; J trimming: 4 bases; junction bases outside the gene matches: 4. The CDR3 extends over 14 amino acids. Here the CDR3 reads CASSFQTGSDTQYF. CDR3 in DNA: TGTGCCAGCAGCTTCCAGACAGGGTCAGATACGCAGTATTTT.

The V and J genes are TRBV5-5 and TRBJ2-1, with 7 bases lining up with TRBD1. V was clipped by 0 bases and J by 5 bases; unmatched bases: 8. CDR1 is SGHKS, CDR2 YYEKEE, per germline (reference sequence). The CDR3 is 16 amino acids. CDR3 nucleotides: TGTGCCAGCAGCTTGGACCCTGGACAGGCTAACAATGAGCAGTTCTTC. Its translation: CASSLDPGQANNEQFF.

The chain is built from TRBV5-4 and TRBJ2-7, with 8 bases aligning to TRBD2. V dropped 3 bases and J dropped 7; count of bases not matched to a gene: 12. This CDR3 has 15 residues. The V gene's germline CDR1 is SGHNT and CDR2 YYREEE (reference sequence). The CDR3 sequence: CASSSAGVISGEQYF. The CDR3 DNA sequence: TGTGCCAGCAGCTCAGCGGGAGTGATATCGGGTGAGCAGTACTTC.

J is TRBJ2-5 and V is TRBV25-1; 7 nucleotides line up with TRBD1. J gave up 2 bases and V 3 bases, and 9 bases lay outside the gene matches. This CDR3 has 16 residues. The germline V gene has CDR1 MGHDK and CDR2 SYGVNS. This chain's CDR3 is CASSDGVTGKQETQYF. In DNA, the CDR3 is TGTGCCAGCAGTGATGGGGTGACAGGGAAACAAGAGACCCAGTACTTC.

V gene TRBV11-2 combines with J gene TRBJ2-7, with D possibly matching TRBD2 (5 bases). V was shortened by 4 bases and J by 2 bases, with 9 bases between the two germline ends. Germline loops: CDR1 SGHAT, CDR2 FQNNGV. The CDR3 runs to 13 residues. CDR3 in amino acids: CASSWTGTYEQYF. CDR3 nucleotide sequence: TGTGCCAGCAGCTGGACTGGAACCTACGAGCAGTACTTC.

The chain is built from TRBV28 and TRBJ1-1; D is unresolved. V lost 5 bases, J lost 2 bases, and 21 bases lay in between. The CDR3 totals 17 residues. CDR1 is MDHEN, CDR2 SYDVKM, per germline. The chain's CDR3 is CASSPQTKISVNTEAFF. CDR3 DNA sequence: TGTGCCAGCAGTCCCCAAACAAAAATCAGTGTCAACACTGAAGCTTTCTTT.

The chain joins TRBV5-1 to TRBJ2-3, with 11 bases aligning to TRBD2. The CDR3 covers 16 residues. Looked up from germline, CDR1 is SGHRS and CDR2 is YFSETQ. Trimming at V came to 2 bases and at J to 4 bases, leaving 6 bases not matched to a gene. Here the CDR3 reads CASSFIAGGLADTQYF. CDR3 nucleotides: TGCGCCAGCAGCTTCATAGCGGGGGGGCTGGCAGATACGCAGTATTTT.

The rearrangement joins TRBV28 to TRBJ1-1; D is unresolved. Trimming took off 6 bases at V and 5 bases at J, with 10 bases between the two ends. Germline V gives CDR1 MDHEN, CDR2 SYDVKM. This CDR3 has 12 amino acids. The CDR3 loop is CASRSTDTEAFF. The CDR3 coding sequence is TGTGCCAGCAGGTCCACAGATACTGAAGCTTTCTTT.

V is TRBV7-6 and J is TRBJ2-5, with 9 nucleotides matching TRBD1. The germline CDR1 and CDR2 sequences are SGHVS and FNYEAQ. V lost 4 bases and J lost 0; bases outside the gene matches: 3. This CDR3 is built from 15 residues. DNA of the CDR3: TGTGCCAGCAGCTCGACAGGGGGTTACCAAGAGACCCAGTACTTC. Translated: CASSSTGGYQETQYF.

This chain joins TRBV29-1 and TRBJ1-1, with 8 bases identical to TRBD1. The germline V gene has CDR1 SQVTM and CDR2 ANQGSEA. The CDR3 covers 13 residues. J lost 0 bases, V lost 6 bases, and 3 bases had no gene match. The CDR3 sequence is CSVWTGMNTEAFF. CDR3 bases: TGCAGCGTCTGGACAGGGATGAACACTGAAGCTTTCTTT.

This rearrangement joins TRBV18 to TRBJ2-3, with TRBD2 identical over 9 bases. With 3 bases clipped from V and 5 bases from J, the junction kept 3 bases outside the gene matches. Germline-derived CDR1 and CDR2 are KGHSH and LQKENI. The CDR3 spans 14 residues. CDR3 loop: CASSPSGSRDTQYF. The CDR3 DNA sequence: TGTGCCAGCTCACCTAGCGGGAGTAGAGATACGCAGTATTTT.

The chain has TRBV19 and TRBJ2-1; a weak D match, TRBD2 (6 bases). Germline CDR1 LNHDA, CDR2 SQIVND (reference sequence). The CDR3 extends over 16 amino acids. V was clipped by 3 bases and J by 2 bases, with 14 bases between them. Written as DNA, the CDR3 is TGTGCCAGTAGTATTGGACTAATCAGTCCCTACAATGAGCAGTTCTTC. Its protein is CASSIGLISPYNEQFF. Complete variable domain (other parts from reference TRBV19 and TRBJ2-1): DGGITQSPKYLFRKEGQNVTLSCEQNLNHDAMYWYRQDPGQGLRLIYYSQIVNDFQKGDIAEGYSVSREKKESFPLTVTSAQKNPTAFYLCASSIGLISPYNEQFFGPGTRLTVL.

This clone occurred a few times. The V gene is TRBV2, the J gene TRBJ2-7; TRBD1 is a possible D gene (6 bases). The V gene lost 4 bases and the J gene lost 0 bases, with 16 bases spanning the gap. The CDR3 spans 16 residues. The germline gives CDR1 SNHLY, CDR2 FYNNEI. CDR3 residues: CASSGDTFSPSYEQYF. In DNA, the CDR3 is TGTGCCAGCAGTGGGGACACTTTCTCCCCCTCCTACGAGCAGTACTTC. The full variable domain, its missing parts supplied by reference TRBV2 and TRBJ2-7, is EPEVTQTPSHQVTQMGQEVILRCVPISNHLYFYWYRQILGQKVEFLVSFYNNEISEKSEIFDDQFSVERPDGSNFTLKIRSTKLEDSAMYFCASSGDTFSPSYEQYFGPGTRLTVT.

The chain employs TRBV7-2 and TRBJ2-7; TRBD1 agrees at 11 bases. This CDR3 spans 14 amino acids. V dropped 5 bases and J dropped 5; count of bases not matched to a gene: 5. Per the germline V gene, CDR1 is SGHTA and CDR2 is FQGNSA. The CDR3 nucleotides are TGTGCCAGCAGCAAGCGGACAGGGGGCCACGAGCAGTACTTC. Residues: CASSKRTGGHEQYF. Full variable domain (missing parts from reference TRBV7-2 and TRBJ2-7): GAGVSQSPSNKVTEKGKDVELRCDPISGHTALYWYRQSLGQGLEFLIYFQGNSAPDKSGLPSDRFSAERTGGSVSTLTIQRTQQEDSAVYLCASSKRTGGHEQYFGPGTRLTVT.

This clone was detected only once. The rearrangement uses TRBV11-2 and TRBJ2-6; unclear D gene. V was cut by 4 bases and J by 0 bases, with 4 bases left in between. This CDR3 is 14 amino acids long. Looked up from germline, CDR1 is SGHAT and CDR2 is FQNNGV. The CDR3 bases are TGTGCCAGCAGCTCTATCTCTGGGGCCAACGTCCTGACTTTC. Translation gives CASSSISGANVLTF.

This sequence joins TRBV23-1 and TRBJ2-1, with D possibly matching TRBD2 (5 bases). TRBV23-1 is an ORF; its function is uncertain. The CDR3 loop spans 15 amino acids. V was clipped by 0 bases and J by 5 bases, with 11 bases between them. CDR3 nucleotide sequence: TGCGCCAGCAGTCAATCACCCGGGGTCAACAATGAGCAGTTCTTC. This codes for CASSQSPGVNNEQFF.

This chain uses TRBV7-2 with TRBJ2-5; a weak D match, TRBD2 (6 bases). The V gene's germline CDR1 is SGHTA and CDR2 FQGNSA. The CDR3 contains 14 residues. With 4 bases removed from V and 2 bases from J, the gap between germline ends came to 11 bases. For the CDR3, the DNA is TGTGCCAGCAGCTCCGATCGGGGGCAAGAGACCCAGTACTTC. Residues: CASSSDRGQETQYF.

The chain links TRBV6-2 or TRBV6-3 to TRBJ2-3, with a tentative D call TRBD2 (6 bases). This CDR3 spans 15 amino acids. CDR1 is MNHEY and CDR2 is SVGEGT in the germline V gene. V lost 5 bases and J lost 0, with 12 bases in between. The CDR3 coding sequence is TGTGCCAGCAGTCGGGACTTACCTAGCACAGATACGCAGTATTTT. This sequence encodes CASSRDLPSTDTQYF.